A single sample is the source of the 14 T cell receptor beta chains below, sequenced in a study of CD8 T cells in ankylosing spondylitis. Each CDR3 protein gets one entry after TCRdb re-called the 5' RACE reads with MiXCR. The data contain about 330,000 distinct CDR3 sequences, 7.5% to 9% of them singletons. These receptors' targets are unknown. Study-wide points: A motif in TCR beta, a set of under ten highly homologous variants, appeared characteristic of ankylosing spondylitis blood.

The sample consisted of blood, either unsorted or a sorted T cell fraction (not recorded which). These receptors all come from a male donor with ankylosing spondylitis.

This clonotype was found many times. V usage is TRBV15 and J usage is TRBJ1-1; 11 nucleotides align to TRBD1. Trimming took 5 bases from V and 3 from J; bases not matched to a gene: 11. The CDR3 is 17 residues long. Germline V gene lookup returns CDR1 LNHNV and CDR2 YYDKDF (reference sequence). CDR3 loop: CATSPLGTGGRDTEAFF. In nucleotides, the CDR3 is TGTGCCACCAGCCCCCTTGGGACAGGGGGGAGGGACACTGAAGCTTTCTTT.

This clonotype occurred a few times. The V and J genes are TRBV27 and TRBJ2-3, with no clear D. Germline V CDR1 and CDR2: MNHEY, SMNVEV (reference sequence). This CDR3 contains 16 residues. V lost 0 bases and J lost 0, with 10 bases in between. The CDR3 spells CASSLSWDPSTDTQYF. CDR3 in DNA: TGTGCCAGCAGTTTATCGTGGGATCCTAGCACAGATACGCAGTATTTT.

This clonotype was found many times. The genes are TRBV27 and TRBJ2-7; 7 nucleotides agree with TRBD2. CDR3 length: 14 amino acids. Germline CDR1 MNHEY, CDR2 SMNVEV (reference sequence). V trimming: 5 bases; J trimming: 3 bases; junction bases outside the gene matches: 7. This CDR3 is CASSEDPGGYEQYF. CDR3 sequence (DNA): TGTGCCAGCAGTGAGGACCCGGGGGGCTACGAGCAGTACTTC.

This clonotype was detected a few times. The chain recombines TRBV4-1 with TRBJ1-2; D gene unclear. Germline CDR1 is MGHRA and CDR2 is YSYEKL. Trimming pared 8 bases from V and 3 bases from J, leaving 16 bases between. The CDR3 sequence is 14 residues long. CDR3 amino acids: CASSEEGGDYGYTF. The CDR3, as DNA: TGCGCCAGCTCAGAGGAGGGCGGTGACTATGGCTACACCTTC.

V is TRBV11-2 and J is TRBJ2-5, with 10 bases identical to TRBD2. Germline lookup yields CDR1 SGHAT and CDR2 FQNNGV. The CDR3 has 16 amino acids. V trimming: 5 bases; J trimming: 1 base; junction bases outside the gene matches: 7. As DNA, the CDR3 is TGTGCCAGCAGCCGACTAGCGGGTTTGTCCCAAGAGACCCAGTACTTC. It codes for CASSRLAGLSQETQYF.

The chain couples TRBV20-1 to TRBJ1-5; 7 bases map to TRBD1. The junction had 4 bases not matched to a gene; V was cut back by 4 bases and J by 4 bases. The V gene's germline CDR1 is DFQATT and CDR2 SNEGSKA (reference sequence). The CDR3 has 13 residues. As DNA, the CDR3 is TGCAGTGCTAACCGGGACAGAAATCAGCCCCAGCATTTT. This sequence encodes CSANRDRNQPQHF.

This clonotype was counted many times. This chain joins TRBV29-1 and TRBJ1-1, with TRBD1 as a possible D gene (5 bases). Germline CDR1 and CDR2: SQVTM and ANQGSEA. V lost 5 bases and J 5 bases, leaving 15 bases between the germline ends. This CDR3 has 13 residues. The chain's CDR3 is CSVHRLLGTEAFF. CDR3 coding DNA: TGCAGCGTTCACAGGCTCCTGGGTACTGAAGCTTTCTTT.

This clonotype was detected ten times or more. The genes are TRBV10-3 and TRBJ1-5, with D possibly TRBD1 on 5 matching bases. V lost 0 bases, J lost 7 bases, and 10 bases lay in between. There are 14 residues in the CDR3. CDR1 is ENHRY and CDR2 is SYGVKD in the germline V gene. This CDR3 is CAISESGALQPQHF. Written as DNA, the CDR3 is TGTGCCATCAGTGAGTCAGGGGCGCTGCAGCCCCAGCATTTT.

The sample holds a few counts of this clonotype. V is TRBV20-1 and J is TRBJ1-1; TRBD1 matches at 7 bases. CDR3 length equals 14 residues. The V gene's germline CDR1 is DFQATT and CDR2 SNEGSKA (reference sequence). Germline trimming cut 3 bases from V and 4 bases from J; bases unmatched to any gene: 8. DNA for the CDR3: TGCAGTGCTAGTCCAGGGGGATGGGTCACTGAAGCTTTCTTT. Its protein is CSASPGGWVTEAFF.

The chain links TRBV5-1 to TRBJ2-7; possible D gene TRBD1, 6 bases. Germline-derived CDR1 and CDR2 are SGHRS and YFSETQ. The CDR3 is 14 residues long. V was shortened by 4 bases and J by 5 bases, with 16 bases between the two germline ends. The CDR3 DNA follows: TGCGCCAGCAGCACCCCAACAGGGTCGGACGAGCAGTACTTC. Amino acids: CASSTPTGSDEQYF.

The rearrangement uses TRBV5-1 and TRBJ2-3; D is possibly TRBD1 or TRBD2 (5 bases each). V was pared by 7 bases and J by 7 bases, with 22 bases between. CDR3 size: 15 residues. Germline assignment: CDR1 SGHRS and CDR2 YFSETQ. In DNA, the CDR3 is TGCGCCAGCCTGGCGTCAGGGCCTAACGGGAATACGCAGTATTTT. It codes for CASLASGPNGNTQYF.

V usage is TRBV12-3 or TRBV12-4 and J usage is TRBJ1-4; D is unresolved. CDR3 length: 15 residues. Trimming removed 1 base at V and 4 bases at J, with 10 bases between. The CDR3: CASSLGAEGNEKLFF. In DNA, the CDR3 is TGTGCCAGCAGTTTAGGGGCGGAGGGTAATGAAAAACTGTTTTTT.

This clonotype was picked up a small number of times. The V gene is TRBV29-1, the J gene TRBJ2-1; D uncertain. Trimming stripped 5 bases from V and 8 bases from J, with 19 bases between. The CDR3 consists of 14 residues. CDR1 is SQVTM and CDR2 is ANQGSEA in the germline V gene. CDR3 sequence reads: CSVYKPGWIDEQFF. The CDR3 DNA sequence: TGCAGCGTTTACAAGCCTGGCTGGATCGATGAGCAGTTCTTC.

The V and J genes are TRBV30 and TRBJ1-1; 7 nucleotides agree with TRBD1. Unmatched junction bases numbered 4, after V lost 3 bases and J lost 3 bases. The CDR3 has 13 residues. CDR1 is GTSNPN, CDR2 SVGIG, per germline (reference sequence). The CDR3 loop reads CAWREGQHTEAFF. The CDR3 DNA sequence: TGTGCCTGGAGGGAGGGACAGCACACTGAAGCTTTCTTT.